This passage covers 20 T cell receptor beta chains from one sample sequenced in a study of blood T cell repertoires in COVID-19. TCRdb's table, derived via immunoSEQ multiplex PCR, lists solely in-frame clones and lacks some. The sample records roughly 89,000 clones, roughly 80% being singletons. What was sequenced was peripheral blood. These receptors originate from a woman between 70 and 85 years old with acute or convalescent COVID-19.

The gene calls are TRBV2 and TRBJ2-7; 10 bases map to TRBD2. CDR1 is SNHLY and CDR2 is FYNNEI in the germline V gene. V dropped 5 bases and J dropped 6; count of bases not matched to a gene: 7. The CDR3 has 14 amino acids. The CDR3 nucleotides read TGTGCCAGCAGTTCCTCGGGACTAGCGATCGAGCAGTACTTC. It translates to CASSSSGLAIEQYF. The complete variable domain, with remaining parts taken from reference TRBV2 and TRBJ2-7, reads EPEVTQTPSHQVTQMGQEVILRCVPISNHLYFYWYRQILGQKVEFLVSFYNNEISEKSEIFDDQFSVERPDGSNFTLKIRSTKLEDSAMYFCASSSSGLAIEQYFGPGTRLTVT.

The chain joins TRBV4-2 to TRBJ1-4; a possible D gene is TRBD1 (5 bases). This CDR3 is 14 amino acids long. V was trimmed by 0 bases and J by 11 bases, leaving 13 bases between them. CDR1 is LGHNA, CDR2 YNFKEQ, per germline. In nucleotides, the CDR3 is TGTGCCAGCAGCCAAGAGGTCAGGGTGGGGAAACTGTTTTTT. Amino acids: CASSQEVRVGKLFF.

The V gene is TRBV28, the J gene TRBJ1-1; the match to TRBD1 covers 7 bases. The germline V gene encodes CDR1 MDHEN and CDR2 SYDVKM. The CDR3 contains 18 residues. V lost 7 bases, J lost 0 bases, and 17 bases stayed unmatched. The CDR3, as DNA: TGTGCCAGCACCCCCGGAGGGGGCTGGGGGTCCATGAACACTGAAGCTTTCTTT. Amino acid sequence: CASTPGGGWGSMNTEAFF.

This chain uses TRBV28 with TRBJ1-1; TRBD1 matches at 8 bases. This CDR3 comprises 12 residues. V shed 5 bases and J 5 bases; nucleotides not matched to a gene: 1. CDR1 is MDHEN, CDR2 SYDVKM, per germline. DNA for the CDR3: TGTGCCAGCAGTACAGGGGGAACTGAAGCTTTCTTT. It codes for CASSTGGTEAFF.

This rearrangement joins TRBV9 to TRBJ1-4; TRBD1 matches 10 bases. The CDR3 has 15 amino acids. CDR1 and CDR2 from the germline V gene are SGDLS and YYNGEE. V lost 4 bases, J lost 7 bases, and 7 bases stayed unmatched. The CDR3 region is CASSPSGTGVEKLFF. The CDR3 DNA reads as TGTGCCAGCAGCCCCTCCGGGACAGGGGTTGAAAAACTGTTTTTT.

V gene TRBV4-3 combines with J gene TRBJ2-7; D remains unclear. The length of the CDR3 is 15 residues. V was pared by 0 bases and J by 6 bases, with 15 bases between. CDR1 is LGHNA and CDR2 is YSLEER in the germline V gene. The CDR3 reads CASSQDLSLSLEQYF. The CDR3 nucleotides read TGCGCCAGCAGCCAAGATCTGAGCCTATCCCTCGAGCAGTACTTC.

This clone was detected a few times. The chain recombines TRBV2 with TRBJ1-4; the match to TRBD1 covers 7 bases. CDR1 is SNHLY, CDR2 FYNNEI, per germline. This CDR3 spans 13 amino acids. V was clipped by 6 bases and J by 5 bases; unmatched bases: 3. In DNA form, the CDR3 reads TGTGCCAGCAGAAGGGGACAGAATGAAAAACTGTTTTTT. This sequence encodes CASRRGQNEKLFF.

This clone appeared a few times. The chain joins TRBV6-2 or TRBV6-3 to TRBJ2-7, with D unclear. CDR3 length equals 13 residues. CDR1 MNHEY and CDR2 SVGEGT come from the germline V gene. V was pared by 2 bases and J by 4 bases, with 9 bases between. CDR3 residues: CASSYGPAYEQYF. In DNA form, the CDR3 reads TGTGCCAGCAGTTACGGGCCCGCATACGAGCAGTACTTC.

The J gene is TRBJ1-2, the V gene TRBV9, with D hard to call. CDR1 and CDR2 from the germline V gene are SGDLS and YYNGEE. The CDR3 has 14 amino acids. V was clipped by 0 bases and J by 5 bases, with 11 bases between them. The CDR3 sequence is CASSVGFQDYGYTF. CDR3 nucleotide sequence: TGTGCCAGCAGCGTAGGGTTCCAGGATTATGGCTACACCTTC.

The V gene is TRBV18, the J gene TRBJ2-1; D unclear. CDR1 and CDR2 from the germline V gene are KGHSH and LQKENI. The CDR3 has 11 residues. The germline V and J ends were trimmed by 4 bases and 10 bases, with 8 bases remaining between them. The CDR3: CASSLAEEQFF. In nucleotides, the CDR3 is TGTGCCAGCTCACTAGCAGAAGAGCAGTTCTTC.

V is TRBV30 and J is TRBJ1-6, with TRBD1 matching 8 bases. CDR1 is GTSNPN, CDR2 SVGIG, per germline (reference sequence). CDR3 length: 13 amino acids. Germline trimming cut 5 bases from V and 14 bases from J; bases unmatched to any gene: 11. The DNA of the CDR3 is TGTGCCTGGGGGACAGGCCGTTCGGGGACCCTCCACTTT. Residues: CAWGTGRSGTLHF.

The chain couples TRBV5-1 to TRBJ2-3; a possible D gene is TRBD2 (6 bases). V lost 2 bases to trimming and J lost 10 bases, with 17 bases between them. The CDR3 length is 14 residues. CDR1 is SGHRS and CDR2 is YFSETQ in the germline V gene. The CDR3 coding sequence is TGCGCCAGCAGCTTTGGGACTTCACAAGTAGCGCAGTATTTT. This sequence encodes CASSFGTSQVAQYF.

V and J are TRBV29-1 and TRBJ2-5; D unclear. The V end lost 8 bases, the J end lost 4 bases, and 17 bases lay between the germline ends. This CDR3 region has 13 residues. The V gene's germline CDR1 is SQVTM and CDR2 ANQGSEA. The chain's CDR3 is CSTRGDRAETQYF. The CDR3 bases are TGCAGCACCCGAGGCGACCGAGCAGAGACCCAGTACTTC.

The V and J genes are TRBV10-3 and TRBJ1-1, with TRBD1 matching 9 bases. This CDR3 region has 15 residues. Germline trimming cut 4 bases from V and 4 bases from J; bases unmatched to any gene: 7. CDR1 is ENHRY and CDR2 is SYGVKD in the germline V gene. The CDR3 DNA reads as TGTGCCATCAGTGGGCCGGGACAGGGAGGCACTGAAGCTTTCTTT. It is translated as CAISGPGQGGTEAFF.

This clone occurred once. The chain links TRBV3-1 (or the pseudogene TRBV3-2) to TRBJ2-1; D remains unclear. The V gene's germline CDR1 is LGHDT and CDR2 YNNKEL (reference sequence). The CDR3 length is 17 residues. V was trimmed by 0 bases and J by 10 bases, leaving 22 bases between them. The CDR3, as DNA: TGTGCCAGCAGCCAAGACCTGCCAGGTACAATGAATTCGGAGCAGTTCTTC. Translation: CASSQDLPGTMNSEQFF.

The rearrangement uses TRBV6-2 or TRBV6-3 and TRBJ2-3, with 12 bases matching TRBD1. Germline loops: CDR1 MNHEY, CDR2 SVGEGT. The J segment lost 0 bases and the V segment lost 2 bases, leaving 12 bases of the junction unmatched. The CDR3 is 20 residues long. The CDR3 reads CASSYPGTGGAAGSTDTQYF. As DNA, the CDR3 is TGTGCCAGCAGTTACCCCGGGACAGGGGGCGCGGCGGGGAGCACAGATACGCAGTATTTT.

The V gene is TRBV19, the J gene TRBJ2-1; TRBD2 matches at 13 bases. J was trimmed by 7 bases and V by 5 bases; bases with no gene match: 8. Germline V gene data show CDR1 as LNHDA and CDR2 as SQIVND (reference sequence). The CDR3 runs to 16 residues. The CDR3 DNA sequence: TGTGCCAGTAGTCCAAGACTAGCGGGGGGTTTTAATGAGCAGTTCTTC. This codes for CASSPRLAGGFNEQFF.

This clone was found a few times. The J gene is TRBJ1-1, the V gene TRBV2, with unresolved D. V was clipped by 4 bases and J by 3 bases, with 9 bases between them. Germline V gives CDR1 SNHLY, CDR2 FYNNEI. CDR3 size: 13 residues. In DNA form, the CDR3 reads TGTGCCAGCAGTGTACGTTCGGACACTGAAGCTTTCTTT. Amino acid sequence: CASSVRSDTEAFF.

This chain connects TRBV5-1 to TRBJ1-1, with 9 bases that match TRBD1. V dropped 4 bases and J dropped 4; count of bases not matched to a gene: 5. The CDR3 runs to 14 residues. CDR1 and CDR2 from the germline V gene are SGHRS and YFSETQ. As DNA, the CDR3 is TGCGCCAGCAGCCCGGACAGGGGCACCACTGAAGCTTTCTTT. As protein: CASSPDRGTTEAFF.

CDR3 in DNA: TGTGCCAGCAGCTTAGCGGCAGGGAAATCGTTCGAGCAGTACTTC. Its translation is CASSLAAGKSFEQYF. The chain uses TRBV7-2 and TRBJ2-7; a possible D gene is TRBD1 (5 bases). Germline CDR1 and CDR2: SGHTA and FQGNSA. The V end was cut by 0 bases, the J end by 6 bases, with 15 bases between. The CDR3 has 15 amino acids.